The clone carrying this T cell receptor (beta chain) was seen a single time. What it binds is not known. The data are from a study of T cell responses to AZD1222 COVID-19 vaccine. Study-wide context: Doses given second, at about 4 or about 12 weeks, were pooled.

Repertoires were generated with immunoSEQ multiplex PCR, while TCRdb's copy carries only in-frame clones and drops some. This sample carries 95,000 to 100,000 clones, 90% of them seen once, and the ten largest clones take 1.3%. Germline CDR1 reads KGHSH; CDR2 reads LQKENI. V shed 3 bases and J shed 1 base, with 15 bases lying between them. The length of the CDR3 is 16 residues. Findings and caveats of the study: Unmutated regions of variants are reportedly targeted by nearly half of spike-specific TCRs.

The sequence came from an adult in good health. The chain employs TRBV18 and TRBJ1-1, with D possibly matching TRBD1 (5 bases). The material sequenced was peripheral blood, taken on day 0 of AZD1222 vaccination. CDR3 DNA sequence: TGTGCCAGCTCACCGTACCTATCGGGGGAGAACACTGAAGCTTTCTTT. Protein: CASSPYLSGENTEAFF.